Listed below are T cell receptor beta chains from one sample, sequenced in a study of beta chain features in type 1 diabetes. Method: immunoSEQ multiplex PCR; TCRdb's copy keeps in-frame clones and lacks some. The sample consists of about 68,000 clones, nearly 50% of them appearing once. The source material was central memory CD4+ T cells from blood. Receptors originate from a young man with type 1 diabetes. The CDR3 runs from the conserved cysteine through the conserved F or W. Each record gives: J gene, V gene, clone size, D gene, CDR3 DNA, CDR3 protein. D genes are given only for firm matches. Size is omitted from some rows. Given values are once, few, many or a class for expanded clones.

TRBJ1-6,TRBV11-2,NA,NA,TGTGCCAGCAGCTTAGTACAGAATTCACCCCTCCACTTT,CASSLVQNSPLHF
TRBJ2-1,TRBV2,NA,TRBD1,TGTGCCAGCAAAAACGACAGGGGTACTGAGCAGTTCTTC,CASKNDRGTEQFF
TRBJ2-3,TRBV11-1,few,NA,TGTGCCAGCAGCGAGCGGACAGACACAGATACGCAGTATTTT,CASSERTDTDTQYF
TRBJ1-5,TRBV4-1,once,TRBD1,TGCGCCAGCAGCCACGGACAGGGGCTCGATCAGCCCCAGCATTTT,CASSHGQGLDQPQHF
TRBJ2-7,TRBV11-2,NA,TRBD2,TGTGCCAGCAGCGTCACCCTAGCGGGGGGGGTTGAGCAGTACTTC,CASSVTLAGGVEQYF
TRBJ1-4,TRBV7-9,NA,NA,TGTGCCAGCAGCCCTAGGACAGCAACTAATGAAAAACTGTTTTTT,CASSPRTATNEKLFF
TRBJ1-1,TRBV19,NA,NA,TGTGCCAGTAGTAATAGGGGGTATACTGAAGCTTTCTTT,CASSNRGYTEAFF
TRBJ1-2,TRBV6-6,NA,NA,TGTGCCAGCAGTTACGCGGGTTATGGCTACACCTTC,CASSYAGYGYTF
TRBJ1-2,TRBV28,NA,TRBD1,TGTGCCAGCAGGCCCGGGACAGTAACTTATAGCTACACCTTC,CASRPGTVTYSYTF
TRBJ2-7,TRBV11-2,few,NA,TGTGCCAGCAGCTTAGATATTAGGCTGCTAGCTGGGTCCTACGAGCAGTACTTC,CASSLDIRLLAGSYEQYF
TRBJ1-5,TRBV5-8,NA,NA,TGTGCCAGCAGCTTACAGGAGGGGCAGCCCCAGCATTTT,CASSLQEGQPQHF
TRBJ2-3,TRBV13,once,TRBD2,TGTGCCAGCAGCTCCGAGACTAGCGGGGGGAATACGCAGTATTTT,CASSSETSGGNTQYF
TRBJ1-4,TRBV25-1,NA,TRBD1,TGTGCCAGCAGTCAACAGGGGGGCCTTGAAAAACTGTTTTTT,CASSQQGGLEKLFF
TRBJ2-1,TRBV19,NA,TRBD2,TGTGCCAGTACCCGGGGGACTAGCGGTAATGAGCAGTTCTTC,CASTRGTSGNEQFF
TRBJ1-2,TRBV7-2,few,TRBD1,TGTGCCAGCAGCCCAGGGGGAGGACAGGGGCGAGGCTACACCTTC,CASSPGGGQGRGYTF
TRBJ2-2,TRBV2,NA,NA,TGTGCCAGCAACTCACAGGGCGCGAACACCGGGGAGCTGTTTTTT,CASNSQGANTGELFF
TRBJ1-2,TRBV6-1,few,NA,TGTGCCAGCAGGGACGGGACGGGGAGGGTCTATGGCTACACCTTC,CASRDGTGRVYGYTF
TRBJ2-3,TRBV5-5,few,TRBD2,TGTGCCAGCAGCTCTGCTGATTACGGTAGCGGGGGCACAGATACGCAGTATTTT,CASSSADYGSGGTDTQYF
TRBJ1-5,TRBV21-1,few,NA,TGTGCCAGCAGCCCCAGGGACAGCCGCGATAGCAATCAGCCCCAGCATTTT,CASSPRDSRDSNQPQHF
TRBJ1-5,TRBV29-1,NA,TRBD1,TGCAGCGTAACAGGGACAGACGGTCAGCCCCAGCATTTT,CSVTGTDGQPQHF
TRBJ2-3,TRBV4-1,few,TRBD2,TGCGCCAGCAGCCAAGATGCAGCGGGGGGGTTTGGTACGCAGTATTTT,CASSQDAAGGFGTQYF
TRBJ1-5,TRBV19,NA,NA,TGTGCCACAGAATTTCAGCCCCAGCATTTT,CATEFQPQHF
TRBJ1-1,TRBV5-4,NA,TRBD1,TGTGCCAGCAGCTTCTTGGGGGACAGAACTGAAGCTTTCTTT,CASSFLGDRTEAFF
TRBJ2-5,TRBV6-1,few,NA,TGTGCCAGCAGTGAATGGGAAAGCGGCCTCCCAGAGACCCAGTACTTC,CASSEWESGLPETQYF
TRBJ1-3,TRBV5-1,NA,TRBD1,TGCGCCAGCAGCACGGGACAGGCCGGCCGGGATGGAAACACCATATATTTT,CASSTGQAGRDGNTIYF
TRBJ1-5,TRBV28,NA,TRBD1,TGTGCCAGCAGTTTTCAGACAGGGGGCTTCAATCAGCCCCAGCATTTT,CASSFQTGGFNQPQHF
TRBJ2-2,TRBV5-1,NA,TRBD1,TGCGCCAGCAGCTTCCCGCCCGGACAGGGGAACACCGGGGAGCTGTTTTTT,CASSFPPGQGNTGELFF
TRBJ1-4,TRBV4-1,NA,NA,TGCGCCAGCAGTCAACGTGGAGGGCCTAATGAAAAACTGTTTTTT,CASSQRGGPNEKLFF
TRBJ2-2,TRBV5-6,NA,NA,TGTGCCAGCAGCTCTACGAGGCCCCAGGGGACCGGGGAGCTGTTTTTT,CASSSTRPQGTGELFF
TRBJ2-7,TRBV11-1,NA,TRBD1,TGTGCCAGCAGCTTAAGGGACAGGGGCCCCTACGAGCAGTACTTC,CASSLRDRGPYEQYF
TRBJ2-7,TRBV5-4,NA,NA,TGTGCCAGCAGCTTGGGCAGCGGTAACTCCTACGAGCAGTACTTC,CASSLGSGNSYEQYF
TRBJ2-7,TRBV5-8,NA,NA,TGTGCCAGCAGCTCTCCGGGATTGTACGAGCAGTACTTC,CASSSPGLYEQYF
TRBJ1-2,TRBV28,few,NA,TGTGCCAGCAGTTCACTGGACAGTCGACAAATCTATGGCTACACCTTC,CASSSLDSRQIYGYTF
TRBJ2-1,TRBV6-4,NA,TRBD2,TGTGCCAGCAGTGAAGGCGGGGGGGCGTCTCAGTTCTTC,CASSEGGGASQFF
TRBJ2-1,TRBV7-9,NA,TRBD2,TGTGCCAGCAGCTCCCCAACTAGCGAACACAATGAGCAGTTCTTC,CASSSPTSEHNEQFF
TRBJ1-6,TRBV5-1,few,NA,TGCGCCAGCAGCTTAGATCCCAGCTCCTATAATTCACCCCTCCACTTT,CASSLDPSSYNSPLHF
TRBJ2-2,TRBV29-1,few,TRBD2,TGCAGCGGGGGGCGGGAGGTGAACACCGGGGAGCTGTTTTTT,CSGGREVNTGELFF
TRBJ2-5,TRBV2,NA,TRBD2,TGTGCCAGCGGGCGGGAGAAAGAGACCCAGTACTTC,CASGREKETQYF
TRBJ2-1,TRBV6-1,NA,TRBD2,TGTGCCAGCAGTTTATTAGCGGGGGGATACAATGAGCAGTTCTTC,CASSLLAGGYNEQFF
TRBJ2-3,TRBV10-3,NA,NA,TGTGCCATCAGTACCTCCCGAGGGGGAAGCACAGATACGCAGTATTTT,CAISTSRGGSTDTQYF
TRBJ1-4,TRBV28,NA,NA,TGTGCCAGCAGTTTATTTGGCTCAACTAATGAAAAACTGTTTTTT,CASSLFGSTNEKLFF
TRBJ2-1,TRBV10-2,few,TRBD2,TGCGCCAGCCTCCAGCAAGCGGGAACGAATGAGCAGTTCTTC,CASLQQAGTNEQFF
TRBJ1-2,TRBV5-1,NA,TRBD1,TGCGCCAGCAGTGCCGGGACAGGGTCGGCTGGCTACACCTTC,CASSAGTGSAGYTF